The rows below give T cell receptor beta chains drawn from one sample of a study of cytomegalovirus exposure and HLA in healthy donors. Measured with immunoSEQ multiplex PCR; TCRdb has only the in-frame clones, and not every one. Of some 190,000 clones listed, around 80% are singletons. The material sequenced was PBMCs. These receptors originate from a boy younger than 10 in good health and CMV-seronegative. The CDR3 runs from the conserved cysteine through the conserved F or W. The order of the fields is clone size, D gene, J gene, V gene, CDR3 protein, CDR3 DNA. A D gene is named only where the DNA matches it firmly. Size is omitted from some rows. Given values are once, few, many or a class for expanded clones.

- | - | TRBJ2-5 | TRBV6-6 | CASSFSGHTETQYF | TGTGCCAGCAGTTTCTCGGGACATACAGAGACCCAGTACTTC
once | - | TRBJ2-3 | TRBV15 | CATSVGTGLRTWHYTDTQYF | TGTGCCACCAGCGTTGGGACTGGACTACGTACTTGGCACTACACAGATACGCAGTATTTT
- | TRBD1 | TRBJ2-3 | TRBV5-1 | CASSSTGGGGTDTQYF | TGCGCCAGCAGCTCAACAGGGGGCGGTGGGACAGATACGCAGTATTTT
- | - | TRBJ1-2 | TRBV7-9 | CASSLGPGTPIRYTF | TGTGCCAGCAGCTTAGGTCCAGGAACCCCAATTCGCTACACCTTC
- | - | TRBJ1-6 | TRBV30 | CAWSVPLGDYNSPLHF | TGTGCCTGGAGTGTTCCCCTGGGAGACTATAATTCACCCCTCCACTTT
few | TRBD1 | TRBJ2-7 | TRBV27 | CASSLTAGGANVYEQYF | TGTGCCAGCAGTTTAACCGCAGGGGGCGCGAATGTCTACGAGCAGTACTTC
- | TRBD1 | TRBJ2-7 | TRBV6-6 | CASSPDRAYEQYF | TGTGCCAGCAGTCCCGACAGGGCCTACGAGCAGTACTTC
- | - | TRBJ1-2 | TRBV7-9 | CASSLPYYSGYTF | TGTGCCAGCAGCTTACCGTATTACAGCGGCTACACCTTC
once | TRBD1 | TRBJ2-7 | TRBV11-2 | CASSSLDRVYEQYF | TGTGCCAGCAGCTCCCTGGACAGGGTCTACGAGCAGTACTTC
- | - | TRBJ1-2 | TRBV7-9 | CASSLDTRSYGYTF | TGTGCCAGCAGCTTAGATACCAGGTCCTATGGCTACACCTTC
- | TRBD1 | TRBJ1-1 | TRBV9 | CASSVIQGAFSEAFF | TGTGCCAGCAGCGTAATACAGGGGGCTTTCTCTGAAGCTTTCTTT
- | TRBD1 | TRBJ1-1 | TRBV27 | CASNPDRAGTEAFF | TGTGCCAGCAACCCGGACAGGGCGGGTACTGAAGCTTTCTTT
- | - | TRBJ1-1 | TRBV2 | CASTYTLAVNTEAFF | TGTGCCAGCACTTACACTTTAGCGGTAAACACTGAAGCTTTCTTT
- | TRBD1 | TRBJ1-3 | TRBV11-2 | CASSKDRAGNTIYF | TGTGCCAGCAGCAAGGACAGGGCGGGAAACACCATATATTTT
- | - | TRBJ1-2 | TRBV6-1 | CAGSEAWQRGYGYTF | TGTGCCGGCAGTGAAGCTTGGCAGAGAGGCTATGGCTACACCTTC
once | TRBD2 | TRBJ2-1 | TRBV14 | CASRGSGSGEQFF | TGTGCCAGCCGCGGTAGCGGGAGTGGTGAGCAGTTCTTC
- | TRBD1 | TRBJ1-5 | TRBV27 | CASSGTGGNQPQHF | TGTGCCAGCTCTGGGACAGGGGGCAATCAGCCCCAGCATTTT
- | - | TRBJ2-5 | TRBV4-2 | CASSPPTETQYF | TGTGCCAGCAGCCCACCTACAGAGACCCAGTACTTC
- | - | TRBJ1-1 | TRBV20-1 | CSARRTEAFF | TGCAGTGCTAGACGCACTGAAGCTTTCTTT
- | - | TRBJ1-3 | TRBV9 | CASSVGGAYGNTIYF | TGTGCCAGCAGCGTTGGGGGGGCGTACGGAAACACCATATATTTT
- | TRBD1 | TRBJ2-7 | TRBV11-1 | CASSTIAASGTGYLEQYF | TGTGCCAGCAGCACCATCGCGGCTTCCGGGACAGGGTACTTAGAGCAGTACTTC
- | TRBD2 | TRBJ2-1 | TRBV2 | CASSVGGLAGVYNEQFF | TGTGCCAGCAGTGTGGGAGGACTAGCGGGGGTCTACAATGAGCAGTTCTTC
once | TRBD1 | TRBJ1-1 | TRBV6-5 | CASSSKTGLGTEAFF | TGTGCCAGCAGTTCCAAGACAGGGTTGGGCACTGAAGCTTTCTTT
- | TRBD2 | TRBJ2-7 | TRBV27 | CASSKTSGITYEQYF | TGTGCCAGCAGCAAGACTAGCGGGATTACCTACGAGCAGTACTTC
- | TRBD1 | TRBJ1-2 | TRBV10-2 | CASRIGQGSNYGYTF | TGCGCCAGCAGGATAGGACAGGGGTCGAACTATGGCTACACCTTC
- | TRBD1 | TRBJ2-3 | TRBV7-9 | CASSLVVGQGAADTQYF | TGTGCCAGCAGCTTAGTAGTGGGACAGGGGGCGGCGGATACGCAGTATTTT
- | TRBD1 | TRBJ1-5 | TRBV11-2 | CASSLGQEDQPQHF | TGTGCCAGCAGCTTGGGACAGGAAGATCAGCCCCAGCATTTT
- | - | TRBJ1-2 | TRBV9 | CASSGSGAYGYTF | TGTGCCAGCAGCGGCTCAGGGGCCTATGGCTACACCTTC
large | - | TRBJ2-7 | TRBV6-5 | CASSASPPDEQYF | TGTGCCAGCAGTGCGAGCCCCCCCGACGAGCAGTACTTC
once | - | TRBJ2-1 | TRBV27 | CASSYDPPRDTLNNEQFF | TGTGCCAGCAGTTATGACCCCCCAAGGGACACTTTGAACAATGAGCAGTTCTTC
- | TRBD1 | TRBJ1-6 | TRBV2 | CASGGAGGNSPLHF | TGTGCCAGCGGTGGAGCAGGGGGCAATTCACCCCTCCACTTT
- | TRBD2 | TRBJ2-1 | TRBV7-3 | CASSSPGLAGGPVNEQFF | TGTGCCAGCAGCTCCCCGGGACTAGCGGGAGGGCCAGTCAATGAGCAGTTCTTC
- | - | TRBJ1-4 | TRBV6-6 | CASSSLGEKLFF | TGTGCCAGCAGTTCGCTAGGTGAAAAACTGTTTTTT
- | - | TRBJ2-3 | TRBV2 | CASSPLPRGRTFITNTQYF | TGTGCCAGCAGTCCACTTCCCCGGGGTAGGACCTTTATAACCAATACGCAGTATTTT
- | TRBD2 | TRBJ2-5 | TRBV5-6 | CASGMTSGQETQYF | TGTGCCAGCGGCATGACTAGCGGACAAGAGACCCAGTACTTC
- | TRBD2 | TRBJ2-1 | TRBV14 | CASSQEAGEPYNEQFF | TGTGCCAGCAGCCAAGAGGCGGGAGAACCCTACAATGAGCAGTTCTTC
- | - | TRBJ2-2 | TRBV2 | CASSEPADRGTGELFF | TGTGCCAGCAGTGAACCGGCGGATAGAGGTACCGGGGAGCTGTTTTTT
- | TRBD2 | TRBJ2-1 | TRBV25-1 | CASSTSGGHNEQFF | TGTGCCAGCAGTACGAGCGGGGGGCACAATGAGCAGTTCTTC
- | TRBD1 | TRBJ1-2 | TRBV5-1 | CASSTSRDRNNYGYTF | TGCGCCAGCAGCACAAGCCGGGACAGAAATAACTATGGCTACACCTTC
- | - | TRBJ1-5 | TRBV27 | CASSSTGHSNQPQHF | TGTGCCAGCAGTTCGACAGGCCATAGCAATCAGCCCCAGCATTTT
- | - | TRBJ1-1 | TRBV4-1 | CASMGRKTEAFF | TGCGCCAGCATGGGCAGGAAGACTGAAGCTTTCTTT
- | - | TRBJ2-3 | TRBV6-5 | CASSYSSSIGRDTQYF | TGTGCCAGCAGTTATTCGTCCTCGATAGGGAGGGATACGCAGTATTTT
- | - | TRBJ2-1 | TRBV6-5 | CASSYSPVTRNEQFF | TGTGCCAGCAGTTACTCGCCAGTCACCCGCAATGAGCAGTTCTTC
- | - | TRBJ1-6 | TRBV6-5 | CASSHPRTENSPLHF | TGTGCCAGCAGTCATCCTAGGACAGAAAATTCACCCCTCCACTTT
- | - | TRBJ2-1 | TRBV14 | CASSQVYGEQFF | TGTGCCAGCAGCCAAGTGTACGGTGAGCAGTTCTTC
- | - | TRBJ2-5 | TRBV25-1 | CASSEWRQETQYF | TGTGCCAGCAGTGAGTGGCGGCAAGAGACCCAGTACTTC
- | - | TRBJ2-2 | TRBV19 | CASSKGHLITGELFF | TGTGCCAGTAGTAAGGGACACCTTATCACCGGGGAGCTGTTTTTT
- | - | TRBJ1-1 | TRBV15 | CATSSRGLGFEAFF | TGTGCCACCAGCAGCCGAGGGTTAGGGTTTGAAGCTTTCTTT
few | - | TRBJ1-4 | TRBV18 | CASSPSGRVGEKLFF | TGTGCCAGCTCACCCTCTGGCAGGGTGGGAGAAAAACTGTTTTTT
few | - | TRBJ1-2 | TRBV9 | CASSVGVGYTF | TGTGCCAGCAGCGTCGGGGTTGGCTACACCTTC
- | TRBD2 | TRBJ2-1 | TRBV4-3 | CASSLRLAGPYNEQFF | TGCGCCAGCAGCCTACGACTAGCGGGGCCCTACAATGAGCAGTTCTTC
- | - | TRBJ2-5 | TRBV11-2 | CASSVQETQYF | TGTGCCAGCAGCGTACAAGAGACCCAGTACTTC
- | TRBD1 | TRBJ2-3 | TRBV9 | CASSDDTGETTDTQYF | TGTGCCAGCAGCGACGACACAGGGGAGACTACAGATACGCAGTATTTT
few | TRBD1 | TRBJ1-3 | TRBV5-6 | CASSDGTGGGNTIYF | TGTGCCAGCAGCGACGGGACAGGGGGAGGAAACACCATATATTTT
- | TRBD2 | TRBJ2-3 | TRBV10-2 | CASTGTSGGGHTDTQYF | TGCGCCAGCACCGGGACTAGCGGGGGGGGACATACAGATACGCAGTATTTT
once | - | TRBJ2-2 | TRBV7-9 | CASSLPGGELFF | TGTGCCAGCAGCCTCCCGGGGGGGGAGCTGTTTTTT
- | - | TRBJ2-1 | TRBV21-1 | CASSPYPAGKYNEQFF | TGTGCCAGCAGCCCCTATCCAGCGGGGAAATACAATGAGCAGTTCTTC
- | - | TRBJ2-1 | TRBV5-4 | CASSTPRGGEQFF | TGTGCCAGCAGCACCCCGCGGGGCGGTGAGCAGTTCTTC